This note documents a single T cell receptor (beta chain) sequence. The antigen this receptor binds is unknown. It has no much larger one-base neighbor in the sample; base qualities were not kept. This sample is drawn from a study of control samples from healthy donors and cancer patients (TCRdb year 2020). Library preparation used the immunoSEQ multiplex PCR assay. The table comes from immuneACCESS by way of TCRdb, which keeps in-frame sequences with V and J called. Part of the clones is missing from these tables; in studies checked, under half for an unresolved V gene and the rest for unknown reasons. The sample data list about 220,000 clones, and just under 95% of these were observed just once. About 1.6% of the sample lies in the top ten. The CDR3 numbers 14 residues from cysteine through phenylalanine. Only the CDR3 DNA stays, 42 bases, in frame from base 1. Unmatched junction bases come to 8, with V trimmed by 6 bases and J by 3 bases. For CDR1 and CDR2, the germline V gene (reference sequence) lists SGHAT and FQDESV.

This sequence was found in a man between 45 and 60 years old in good health. The rearrangement combines TRBV11-1 with TRBJ2-7, and 7 bases in between align with TRBD1. The sequenced sample was blood. The nucleotide sequence reads as follows: TGTGCCAGCAGGGACTGGGGACAGAACTACGAGCAGTACTTC. It translates as CASRDWGQNYEQYF.